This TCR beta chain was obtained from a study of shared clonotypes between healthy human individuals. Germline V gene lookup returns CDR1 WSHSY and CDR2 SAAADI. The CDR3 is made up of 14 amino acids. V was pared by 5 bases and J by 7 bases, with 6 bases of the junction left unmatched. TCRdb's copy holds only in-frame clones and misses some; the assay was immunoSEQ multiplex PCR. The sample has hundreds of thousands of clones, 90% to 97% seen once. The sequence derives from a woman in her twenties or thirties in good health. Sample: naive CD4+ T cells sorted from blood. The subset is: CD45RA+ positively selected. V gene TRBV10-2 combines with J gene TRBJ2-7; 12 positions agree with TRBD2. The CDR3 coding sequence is TGCGCCAGCAGTCTAGCGGGAGGGCCTGGAGAGCAGTACTTC. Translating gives CASSLAGGPGEQYF.